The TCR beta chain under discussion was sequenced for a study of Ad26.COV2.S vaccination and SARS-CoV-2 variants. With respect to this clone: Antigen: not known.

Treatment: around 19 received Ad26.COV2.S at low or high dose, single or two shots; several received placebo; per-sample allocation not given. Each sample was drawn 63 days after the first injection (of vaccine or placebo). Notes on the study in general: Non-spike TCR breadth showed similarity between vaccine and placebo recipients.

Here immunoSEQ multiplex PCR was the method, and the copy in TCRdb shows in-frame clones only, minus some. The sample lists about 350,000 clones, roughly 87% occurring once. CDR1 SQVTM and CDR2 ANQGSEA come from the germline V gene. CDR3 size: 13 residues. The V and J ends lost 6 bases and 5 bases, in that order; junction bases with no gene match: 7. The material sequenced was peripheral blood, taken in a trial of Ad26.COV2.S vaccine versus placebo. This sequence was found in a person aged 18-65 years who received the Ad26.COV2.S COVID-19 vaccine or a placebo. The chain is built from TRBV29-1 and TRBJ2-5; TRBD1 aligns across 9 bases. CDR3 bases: TGCAGCGTGACAGGGGGGTCTGGGGAGACCCAGTACTTC. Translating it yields CSVTGGSGETQYF. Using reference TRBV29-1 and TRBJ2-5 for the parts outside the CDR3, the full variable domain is SAVISQKPSRDICQRGTSLTIQCQVDSQVTMMFWYRQQPGQSLTLIATANQGSEATYESGFVIDKFPISRPNLTFSTLTVSNMSPEDSSIYLCSVTGGSGETQYFGPGTRLLVL.